Given below is one T cell receptor beta chain in context. The data belong to a study of identical twins. TCRdb redid the calling of the 5' RACE reads with MiXCR, one entry per CDR3 protein. The sample records approximately 590,000 distinct CDR3 sequences, just under 10% being singletons. CDR3 size: 15 residues. Trimming removed 7 bases from V and 2 bases from J; junction bases left unmatched: 10. Germline CDR1 is SNHLY and CDR2 is FYNNEI. This sample also belongs to another study, concerning yellow fever vaccine responses in identical twins.

This clonotype was obtained from a woman younger than 35 in good health. This chain links TRBV2 with TRBJ2-7, with TRBD2 matching over 8 bases. The sequenced material came from PBMCs. CDR3 nucleotides: TGTGCCAGCACTTGGAGCGGGGGACTCACCTACGAGCAGTACTTC. Translating gives CASTWSGGLTYEQYF.